A single T cell receptor beta chain is shown here with its context. The CDR3 is 15 residues long. The germline V and J ends were trimmed by 3 bases and 7 bases, with 20 bases remaining between them. The data were produced by immunoSEQ multiplex PCR, yet TCRdb's version contains in-frame clones alone and is incomplete. Of 380,000 or so clones listed, roughly 90% are singletons. The sample is drawn from a study of blood T cell repertoires in COVID-19. Study in general: COVID-19 samples, acute and convalescent, were from the United States, Italy and Spain.

Enrolled through a virtual design, the participants were between 18 and 89 years of age and came from some 25 US areas. This TCR was sampled from a woman aged 40-49 years with acute COVID-19. The material sequenced was PBMCs or T cells enriched from blood (not recorded which). V usage is TRBV5-3 and J usage is TRBJ2-7, with D possibly being TRBD2 (6 bases). TRBV5-3 belongs to the ORF category, with a function that is uncertain. CDR3 loop: CARSSGGGPGKEQYF. The CDR3 coding sequence is TGTGCCAGAAGCTCGGGTGGAGGGCCGGGGAAGGAGCAGTACTTC.